This TCR beta chain emerged from a study of cytomegalovirus exposure and HLA in healthy donors. Study-wide findings and caveats: Confirmation in vitro established that three CMV-associated chains were specific for CMV antigens. A classifier reportedly called cytomegalovirus status with high sensitivity and specificity.

Primers for the PCR totalled 60 Vbeta and 13 Jbeta. Assay: immunoSEQ multiplex PCR; the TCRdb copy retains only in-frame clones and omits some. The table includes hundreds of thousands of clones, 85% detected once. Note on this clone: What it binds is not known.

Germline V gene lookup returns CDR1 SGHRS and CDR2 YFSETQ. V gave up 3 bases and J gave up 10 bases; unmatched junction bases: 10. The CDR3 has 15 residues. The source material was PBMCs. The clonotype comes from a girl between 2 and 10 years old in good health and CMV-seronegative. V is TRBV5-1 and J is TRBJ1-6, with TRBD1 identical over 7 bases. The CDR3 nucleotides are TGCGCCAGCAGCTATGGAGGACAGGAACGGTCACCCCTCCACTTT. This encodes CASSYGGQERSPLHF.